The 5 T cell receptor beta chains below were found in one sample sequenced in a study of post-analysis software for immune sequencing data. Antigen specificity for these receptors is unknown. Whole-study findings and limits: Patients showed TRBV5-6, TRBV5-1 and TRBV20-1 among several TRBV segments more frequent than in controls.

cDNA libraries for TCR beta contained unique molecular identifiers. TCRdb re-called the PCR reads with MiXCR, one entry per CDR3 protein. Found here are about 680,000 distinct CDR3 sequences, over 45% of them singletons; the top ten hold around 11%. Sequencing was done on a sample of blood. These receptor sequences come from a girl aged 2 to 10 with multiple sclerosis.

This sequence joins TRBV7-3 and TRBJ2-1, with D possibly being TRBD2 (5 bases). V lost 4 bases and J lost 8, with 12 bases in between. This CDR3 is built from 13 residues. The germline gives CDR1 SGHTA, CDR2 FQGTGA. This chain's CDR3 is CASSYVVGDEQFF. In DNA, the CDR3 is TGTGCCAGCAGCTACGTGGTCGGGGATGAGCAGTTCTTC.

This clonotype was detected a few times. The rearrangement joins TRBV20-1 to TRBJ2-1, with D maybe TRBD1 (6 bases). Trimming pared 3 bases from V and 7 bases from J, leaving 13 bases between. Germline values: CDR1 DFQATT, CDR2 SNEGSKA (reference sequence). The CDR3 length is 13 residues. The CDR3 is CSASAGVVNEQFF. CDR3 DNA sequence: TGCAGTGCTAGTGCAGGGGTGGTTAATGAGCAGTTCTTC.

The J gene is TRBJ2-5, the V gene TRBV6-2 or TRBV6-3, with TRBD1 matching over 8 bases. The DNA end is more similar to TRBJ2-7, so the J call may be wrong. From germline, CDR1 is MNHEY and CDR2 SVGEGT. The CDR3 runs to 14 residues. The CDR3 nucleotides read TGTGCCAGCAGTTACTCCGGGACAGGTTCCGAGCAGTACTTC. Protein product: CASSYSGTGSEQYF.

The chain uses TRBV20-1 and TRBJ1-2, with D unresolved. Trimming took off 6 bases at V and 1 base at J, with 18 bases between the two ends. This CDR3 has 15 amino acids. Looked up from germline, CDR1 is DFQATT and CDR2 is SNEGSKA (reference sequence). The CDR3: CSAPTMDGRNYGYTF. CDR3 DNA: TGCAGTGCACCGACGATGGACGGCCGTAACTATGGCTACACCTTC.

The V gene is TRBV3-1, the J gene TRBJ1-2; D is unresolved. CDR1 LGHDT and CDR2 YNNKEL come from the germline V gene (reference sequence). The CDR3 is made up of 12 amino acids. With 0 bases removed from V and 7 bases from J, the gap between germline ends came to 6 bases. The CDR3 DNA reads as TGTGCCAGCAGCCAAGATTTGGGTGGCTACACCTTC. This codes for CASSQDLGGYTF.